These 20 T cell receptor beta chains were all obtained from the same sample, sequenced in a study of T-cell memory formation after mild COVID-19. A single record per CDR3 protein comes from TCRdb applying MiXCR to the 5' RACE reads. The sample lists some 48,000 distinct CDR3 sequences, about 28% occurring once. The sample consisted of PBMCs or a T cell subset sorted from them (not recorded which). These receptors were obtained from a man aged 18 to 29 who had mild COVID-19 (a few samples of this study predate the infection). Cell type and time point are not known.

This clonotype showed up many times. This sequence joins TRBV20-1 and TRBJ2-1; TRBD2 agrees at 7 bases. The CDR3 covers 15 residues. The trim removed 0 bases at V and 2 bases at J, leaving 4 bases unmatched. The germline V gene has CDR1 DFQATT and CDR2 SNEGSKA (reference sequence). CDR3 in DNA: TGCAGTGCTAGAGATTCGGCGGGAGCCTACAATGAGCAGTTCTTC. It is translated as CSARDSAGAYNEQFF.

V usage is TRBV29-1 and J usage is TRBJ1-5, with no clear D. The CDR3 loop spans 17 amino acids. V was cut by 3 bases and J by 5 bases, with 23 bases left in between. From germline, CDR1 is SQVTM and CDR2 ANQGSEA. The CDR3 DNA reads TGCAGCGTTGAGCGGGTCCGAGAACCAACCCCCCATCAGCCCCAGCATTTT. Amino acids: CSVERVREPTPHQPQHF.

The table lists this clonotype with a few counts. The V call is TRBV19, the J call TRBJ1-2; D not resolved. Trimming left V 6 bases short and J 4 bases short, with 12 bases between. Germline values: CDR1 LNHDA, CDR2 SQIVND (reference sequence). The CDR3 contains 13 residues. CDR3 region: CASSDIGSYGYTF. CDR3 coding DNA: TGTGCCAGTAGCGACATCGGGAGCTATGGCTACACCTTC.

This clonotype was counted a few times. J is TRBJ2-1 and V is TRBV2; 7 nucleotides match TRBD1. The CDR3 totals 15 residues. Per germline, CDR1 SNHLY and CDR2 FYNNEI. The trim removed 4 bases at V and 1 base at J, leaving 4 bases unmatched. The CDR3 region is CASSGMTGSYNEQFF. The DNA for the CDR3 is TGTGCCAGCAGTGGGATGACAGGGTCCTACAATGAGCAGTTCTTC.

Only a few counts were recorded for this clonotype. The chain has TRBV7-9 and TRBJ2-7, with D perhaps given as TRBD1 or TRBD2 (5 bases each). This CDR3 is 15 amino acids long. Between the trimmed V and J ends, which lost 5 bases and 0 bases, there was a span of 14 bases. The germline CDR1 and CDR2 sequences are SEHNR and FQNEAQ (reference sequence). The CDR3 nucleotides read TGTGCCAGCAGCCTGTCTGGGACCCGCTCCTACGAGCAGTACTTC. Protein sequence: CASSLSGTRSYEQYF.

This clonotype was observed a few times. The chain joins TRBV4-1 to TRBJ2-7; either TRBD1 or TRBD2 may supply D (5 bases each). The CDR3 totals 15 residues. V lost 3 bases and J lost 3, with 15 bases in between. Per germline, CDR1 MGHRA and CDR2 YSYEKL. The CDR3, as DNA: TGCGCCAGCAGCCATATAGGGGACCATGACTACGAGCAGTACTTC. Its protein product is CASSHIGDHDYEQYF.

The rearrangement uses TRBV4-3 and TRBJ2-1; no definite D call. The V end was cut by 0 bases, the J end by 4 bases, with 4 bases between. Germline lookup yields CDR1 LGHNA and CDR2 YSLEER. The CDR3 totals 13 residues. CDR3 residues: CASSQEAYNEQFF. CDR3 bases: TGCGCCAGCAGCCAAGAGGCGTACAATGAGCAGTTCTTC.

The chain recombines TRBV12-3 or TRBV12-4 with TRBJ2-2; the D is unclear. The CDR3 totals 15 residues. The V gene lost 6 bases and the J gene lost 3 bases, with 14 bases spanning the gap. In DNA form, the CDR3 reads TGTGCCAGCAGCCGCCCCTCCGGAGACACCGGGGAGCTGTTTTTT. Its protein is CASSRPSGDTGELFF.

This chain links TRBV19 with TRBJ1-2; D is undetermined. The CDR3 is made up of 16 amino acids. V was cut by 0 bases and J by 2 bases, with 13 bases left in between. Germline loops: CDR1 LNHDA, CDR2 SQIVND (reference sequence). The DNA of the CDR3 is TGTGCCAGTAGTATAGATGCGGCAGGATTAAACTATGGCTACACCTTC. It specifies CASSIDAAGLNYGYTF.

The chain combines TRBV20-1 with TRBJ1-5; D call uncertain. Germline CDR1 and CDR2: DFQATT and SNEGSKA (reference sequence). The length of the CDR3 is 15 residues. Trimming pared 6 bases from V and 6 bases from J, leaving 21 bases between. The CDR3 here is CSANPGGVLFQPQHF. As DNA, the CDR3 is TGCAGTGCCAACCCGGGTGGTGTGTTGTTTCAGCCCCAGCATTTT.

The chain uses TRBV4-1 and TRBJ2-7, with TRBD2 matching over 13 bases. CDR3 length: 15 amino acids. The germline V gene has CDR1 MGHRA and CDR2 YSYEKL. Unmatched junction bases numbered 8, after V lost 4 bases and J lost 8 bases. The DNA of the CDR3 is TGCGCCAGCAGCCCGAGGACTAGCGGGGGTTCACAGCAGTACTTC. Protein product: CASSPRTSGGSQQYF.

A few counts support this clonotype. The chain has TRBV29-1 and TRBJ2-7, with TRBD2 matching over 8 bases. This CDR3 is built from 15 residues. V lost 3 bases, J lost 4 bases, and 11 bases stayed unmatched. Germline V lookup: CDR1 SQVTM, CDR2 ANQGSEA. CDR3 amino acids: CSVEASGSTRYEQYF. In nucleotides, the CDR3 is TGCAGCGTTGAGGCTAGCGGGTCAACACGATACGAGCAGTACTTC.

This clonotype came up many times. The CDR3 coding sequence is TGTGCCAGCAGACCACTAGCGGGGGGGAACACCGGGGAGCTGTTTTTT. Residues: CASRPLAGGNTGELFF. The V call is TRBV6-5, the J call TRBJ2-2, with TRBD2 identical over 12 bases. The CDR3 covers 16 residues. In germline, CDR1 is MNHEY, CDR2 SVGAGI. The J segment lost 1 base and the V segment lost 6 bases, leaving 3 bases of the junction unmatched.

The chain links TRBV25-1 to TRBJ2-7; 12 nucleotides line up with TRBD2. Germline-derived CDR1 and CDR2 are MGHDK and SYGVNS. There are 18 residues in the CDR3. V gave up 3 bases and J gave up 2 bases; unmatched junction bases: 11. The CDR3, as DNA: TGTGCCAGCAGTGATCCCGGAACTAGCGGGGGGCCTACCTACGAGCAGTACGTC. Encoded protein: CASSDPGTSGGPTYEQYV.

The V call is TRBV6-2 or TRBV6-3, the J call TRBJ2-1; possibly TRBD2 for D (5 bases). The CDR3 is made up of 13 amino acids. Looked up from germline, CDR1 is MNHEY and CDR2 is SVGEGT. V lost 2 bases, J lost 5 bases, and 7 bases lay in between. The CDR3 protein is CASSYRSDNEQFF. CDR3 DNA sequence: TGTGCCAGCAGTTACCGTAGCGACAATGAGCAGTTCTTC.

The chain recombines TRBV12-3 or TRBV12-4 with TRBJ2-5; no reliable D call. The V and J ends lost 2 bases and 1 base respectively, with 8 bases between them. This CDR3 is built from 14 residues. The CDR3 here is CASSLPWSQETQYF. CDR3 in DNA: TGTGCCAGCAGTTTACCATGGTCCCAAGAGACCCAGTACTTC.

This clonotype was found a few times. CDR3 sequence reads: CASRLGDFNEQFF. DNA of the CDR3: TGTGCCAGCAGACTTGGGGACTTCAATGAGCAGTTCTTC. This sequence joins TRBV12-3 or TRBV12-4 and TRBJ2-1; tentative D call: TRBD2 (6 bases). The CDR3 totals 13 residues. Trimming shortened V by 6 bases and J by 6 bases, and 12 bases separated the two germline ends.

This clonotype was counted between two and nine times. Written as DNA, the CDR3 is TGTGCCAGCATCCTCAGGGCTTACACCGGGGAGCTGTTTTTT. It specifies CASILRAYTGELFF. J is TRBJ2-2 and V is TRBV7-9; possibly TRBD1 for D (5 bases). With 7 bases removed from V and 3 bases from J, the gap between germline ends came to 12 bases. CDR3 length: 14 residues. CDR1 and CDR2 (germline): SEHNR, FQNEAQ (reference sequence).

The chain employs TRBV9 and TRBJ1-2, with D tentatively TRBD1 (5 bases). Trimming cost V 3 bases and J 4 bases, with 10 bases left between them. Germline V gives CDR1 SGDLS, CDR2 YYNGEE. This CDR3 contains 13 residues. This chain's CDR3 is CASSAGHGYGYTF. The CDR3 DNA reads TGTGCCAGCAGCGCAGGGCACGGCTATGGCTACACCTTC.

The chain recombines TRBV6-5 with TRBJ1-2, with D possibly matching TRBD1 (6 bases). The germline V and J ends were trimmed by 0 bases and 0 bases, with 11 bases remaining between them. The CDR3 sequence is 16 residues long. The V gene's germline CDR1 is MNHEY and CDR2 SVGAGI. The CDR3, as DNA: TGTGCCAGCAGTTACTCTGGGGACACAACTAACTATGGCTACACCTTC. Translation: CASSYSGDTTNYGYTF.